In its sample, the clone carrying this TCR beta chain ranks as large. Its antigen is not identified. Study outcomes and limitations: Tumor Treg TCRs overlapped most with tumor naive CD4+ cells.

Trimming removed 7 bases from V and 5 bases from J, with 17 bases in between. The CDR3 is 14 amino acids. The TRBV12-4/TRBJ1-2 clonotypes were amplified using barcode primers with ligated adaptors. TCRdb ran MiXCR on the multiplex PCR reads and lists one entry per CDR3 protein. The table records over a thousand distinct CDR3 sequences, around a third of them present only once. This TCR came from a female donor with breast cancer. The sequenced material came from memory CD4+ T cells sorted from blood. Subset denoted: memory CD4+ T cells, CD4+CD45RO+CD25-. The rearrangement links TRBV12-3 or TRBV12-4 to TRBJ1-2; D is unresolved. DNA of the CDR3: TGTGCCAGCACCTACGGAGGTCTAGGGTATGGCTACACCTTC. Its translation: CASTYGGLGYGYTF.